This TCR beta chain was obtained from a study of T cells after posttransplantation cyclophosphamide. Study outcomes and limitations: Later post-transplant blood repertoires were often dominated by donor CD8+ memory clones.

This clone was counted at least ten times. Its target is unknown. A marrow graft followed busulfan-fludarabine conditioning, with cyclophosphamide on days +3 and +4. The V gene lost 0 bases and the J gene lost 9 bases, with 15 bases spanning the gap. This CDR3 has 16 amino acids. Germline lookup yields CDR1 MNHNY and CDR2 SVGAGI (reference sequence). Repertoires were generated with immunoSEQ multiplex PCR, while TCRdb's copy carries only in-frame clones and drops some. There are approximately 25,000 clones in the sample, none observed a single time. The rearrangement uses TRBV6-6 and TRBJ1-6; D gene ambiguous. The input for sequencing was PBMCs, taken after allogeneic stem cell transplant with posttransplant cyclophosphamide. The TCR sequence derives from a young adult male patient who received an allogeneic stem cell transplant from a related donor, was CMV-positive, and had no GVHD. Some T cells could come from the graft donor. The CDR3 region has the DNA TGTGCCAGCAGTTACTCGGTGGAGGGAAAGACTTCACCCCTCCACTTT. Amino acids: CASSYSVEGKTSPLHF.